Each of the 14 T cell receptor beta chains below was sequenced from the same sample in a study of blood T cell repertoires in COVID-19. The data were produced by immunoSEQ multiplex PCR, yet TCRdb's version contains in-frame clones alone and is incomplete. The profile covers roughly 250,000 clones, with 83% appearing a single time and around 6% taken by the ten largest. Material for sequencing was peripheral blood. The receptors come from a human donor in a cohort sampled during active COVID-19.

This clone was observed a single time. CDR3 nucleotides: TGTGCCAGCAGCGTAGGACACCTAAGCCCCTACAATGAGCAGTTCTTC. Translating gives CASSVGHLSPYNEQFF. The V gene is TRBV7-6, the J gene TRBJ2-1; a weak D match, TRBD1 (5 bases). V lost 5 bases and J lost 2, with 16 bases in between. The germline gives CDR1 SGHVS, CDR2 FNYEAQ. The CDR3 extends over 16 amino acids. Based on the CDR3 plus reference TRBV7-6 and TRBJ2-1, the full variable domain is GAGVSQSPRYKVTKRGQDVALRCDPISGHVSLYWYRQALGQGPEFLTYFNYEAQQDKSGLPNDRFSAERPEGSISTLTIQRTEQRDSAMYRCASSVGHLSPYNEQFFGPGTRLTVL.

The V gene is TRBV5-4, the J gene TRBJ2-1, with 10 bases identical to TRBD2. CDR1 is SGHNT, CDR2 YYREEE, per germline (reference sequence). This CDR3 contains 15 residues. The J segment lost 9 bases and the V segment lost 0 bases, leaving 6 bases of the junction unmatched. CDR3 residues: CASSLALAGTGEQFF. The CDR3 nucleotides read TGTGCCAGCAGCTTGGCACTAGCGGGGACAGGTGAGCAGTTCTTC.

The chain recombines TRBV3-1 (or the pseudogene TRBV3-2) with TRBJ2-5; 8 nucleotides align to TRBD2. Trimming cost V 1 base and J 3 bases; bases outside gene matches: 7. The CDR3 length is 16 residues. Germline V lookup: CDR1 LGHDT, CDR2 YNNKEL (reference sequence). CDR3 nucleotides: TGTGCCAGCAGCCAAGTCCTGTCGGGGGGGAAAGAGACCCAGTACTTC. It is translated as CASSQVLSGGKETQYF.

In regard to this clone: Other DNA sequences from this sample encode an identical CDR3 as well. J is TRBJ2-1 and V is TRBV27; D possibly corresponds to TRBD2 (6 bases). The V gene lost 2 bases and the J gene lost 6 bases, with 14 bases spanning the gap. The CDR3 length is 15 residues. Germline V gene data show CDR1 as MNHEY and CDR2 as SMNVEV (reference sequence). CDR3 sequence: CASSLKSPGGNEQFF. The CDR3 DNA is TGTGCCAGCAGTTTAAAGAGTCCCGGGGGCAATGAGCAGTTCTTC.

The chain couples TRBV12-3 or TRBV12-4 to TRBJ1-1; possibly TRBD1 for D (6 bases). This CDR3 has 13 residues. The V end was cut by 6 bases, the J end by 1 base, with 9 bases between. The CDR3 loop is CASRGHPNTEAFF. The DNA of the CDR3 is TGTGCCAGCAGGGGACACCCGAACACTGAAGCTTTCTTT.

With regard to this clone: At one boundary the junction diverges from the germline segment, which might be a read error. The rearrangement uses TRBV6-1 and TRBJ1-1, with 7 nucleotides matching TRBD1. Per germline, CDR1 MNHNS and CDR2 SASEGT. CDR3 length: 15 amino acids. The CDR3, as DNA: TGTGCCAGCAGTCAAGCCCGTCAGGGGGATACTGAAGCTTTCTTT. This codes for CASSQARQGDTEAFF.

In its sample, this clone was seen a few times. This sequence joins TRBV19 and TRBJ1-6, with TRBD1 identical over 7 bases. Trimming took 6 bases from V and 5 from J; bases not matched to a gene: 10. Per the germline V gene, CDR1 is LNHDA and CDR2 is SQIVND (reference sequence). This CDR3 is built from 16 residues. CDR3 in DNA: TGTGCCAGTAGCAATATAGGGGGCCATCATAATTCACCCCTCCACTTT. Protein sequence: CASSNIGGHHNSPLHF.

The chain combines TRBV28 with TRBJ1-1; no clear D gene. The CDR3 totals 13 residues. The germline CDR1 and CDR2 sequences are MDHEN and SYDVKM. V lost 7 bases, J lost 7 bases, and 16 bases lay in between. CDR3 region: CASNRGRRVEAFF. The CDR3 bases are TGTGCCAGCAACCGGGGAAGGAGGGTTGAAGCTTTCTTT.

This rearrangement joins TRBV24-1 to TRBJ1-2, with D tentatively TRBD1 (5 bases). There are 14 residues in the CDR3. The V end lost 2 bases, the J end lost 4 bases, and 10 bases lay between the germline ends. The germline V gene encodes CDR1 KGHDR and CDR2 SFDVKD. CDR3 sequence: CATSDSVQVYGYTF. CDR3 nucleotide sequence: TGTGCCACCAGTGATTCAGTACAGGTCTATGGCTACACCTTC.

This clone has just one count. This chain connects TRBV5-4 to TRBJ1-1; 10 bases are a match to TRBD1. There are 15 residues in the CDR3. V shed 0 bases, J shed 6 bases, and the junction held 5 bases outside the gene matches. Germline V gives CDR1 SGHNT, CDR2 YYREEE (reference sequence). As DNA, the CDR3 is TGTGCCAGCAGCTTGGGTGGGACAGGGGTATCTGAAGCTTTCTTT. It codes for CASSLGGTGVSEAFF.

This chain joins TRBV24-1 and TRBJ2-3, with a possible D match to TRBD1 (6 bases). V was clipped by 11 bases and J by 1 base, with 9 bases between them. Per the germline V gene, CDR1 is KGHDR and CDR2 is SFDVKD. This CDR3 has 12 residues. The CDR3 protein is CAIGQRTDTQYF. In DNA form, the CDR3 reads TGTGCCATAGGACAGCGCACAGATACGCAGTATTTT.

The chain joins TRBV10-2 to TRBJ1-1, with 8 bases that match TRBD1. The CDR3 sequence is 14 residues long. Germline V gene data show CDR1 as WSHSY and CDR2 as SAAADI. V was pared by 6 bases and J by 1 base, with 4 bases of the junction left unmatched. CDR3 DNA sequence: TGCGCCAGCAGCTGGGGACAGGCGAACACTGAAGCTTTCTTT. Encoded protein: CASSWGQANTEAFF.

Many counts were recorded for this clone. CDR3 amino acids: CAISGTADQPQHF. The DNA of the CDR3 is TGTGCCATCAGTGGGACAGCTGACCAGCCCCAGCATTTT. J is TRBJ1-5 and V is TRBV10-3; TRBD1 is a possible D gene (6 bases). V shed 4 bases and J shed 7 bases, with 11 bases lying between them. The germline CDR1 and CDR2 sequences are ENHRY and SYGVKD. The CDR3 length is 13 residues.

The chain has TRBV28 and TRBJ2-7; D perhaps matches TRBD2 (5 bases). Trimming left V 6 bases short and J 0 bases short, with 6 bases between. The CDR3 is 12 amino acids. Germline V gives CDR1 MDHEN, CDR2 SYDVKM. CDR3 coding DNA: TGTGCCAGCAGCCGGGGCTCCTACGAGCAGTACTTC. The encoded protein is CASSRGSYEQYF.